This T cell receptor (beta chain) was captured in a study of CD8+ T cells in alopecia areata. Overall study context: The duration of tofacitinib was 6 to 18 months, with 6 months off drug afterward. Whole-study results and caveats: Affected scalp, especially in alopecia totalis/universalis, had a higher clonality than normal scalp did. In scalp samples, resident alphabeta T cells of normal skin are also sequenced.

V shed 2 bases, J shed 7 bases, and the junction held 5 bases outside the gene matches. Germline CDR1 reads KGHSH; CDR2 reads LQKENI. The CDR3 covers 16 residues. Worth noting for this clone: Its antigen is not identified.

After isolation, RNA underwent reverse transcription to generate cDNA as the sequencing template. The assay was immunoSEQ multiplex PCR, and TCRdb's table has in-frame clones only and misses some. The sample has more than 95,000 clones, roughly two fifths seen once. The rearrangement joins TRBV18 to TRBJ2-1; TRBD2 agrees at 13 bases. This clonotype was sampled from a human donor with alopecia areata. Sample: CD4+ T cells sorted from blood. CDR3 region: CASSPKTSGRANEQFF. The CDR3 DNA follows: TGTGCCAGCTCACCAAAAACTAGCGGGAGGGCGAATGAGCAGTTCTTC.